This T cell receptor beta chain was sequenced during a study of control samples from healthy donors and cancer patients. Germline V gives CDR1 SGDLS, CDR2 YYNGEE. This CDR3 is 14 amino acids long. Trimming cost V 0 bases and J 4 bases, with 10 bases left between them. Profiled with immunoSEQ multiplex PCR; TCRdb holds only in-frame clones, not every one. This sample carries 100,000 to 150,000 clones, 85% to 95% of them seen once, and the ten largest clones take around 0.6%. V and J are TRBV9 and TRBJ1-2; TRBD1 might be the D (6 bases). Source material: PBMCs. This TCR was sampled from a man older than 75 with head and neck cancer. The CDR3 region has the DNA TGTGCCAGCAGCGTAGCTACAGGGATCTATGGCTACACCTTC. Translation gives CASSVATGIYGYTF.